The 20 T cell receptor beta chains below were found in one sample sequenced in a study of CD8+ T cells in alopecia areata. Sequencing used cDNA as its template, made by extracting RNA and reverse transcribing it. Clones were read by immunoSEQ multiplex PCR, and TCRdb kept only the in-frame ones, dropping some. The table has 150,000 to 250,000 clones, 55% to 70% seen once. Stated treatment: oral pan-JAK inhibitor, 5-10 mg twice daily. The specimen comprised CD4+ T cells sorted from blood, sampled at week 4, from a patient treated with tofacitinib. The source of these receptors is a human donor with alopecia areata.

This clone has only a few counts. The chain links TRBV29-1 to TRBJ2-3, with unresolved D. The CDR3 has 11 residues. Per the germline V gene, CDR1 is SQVTM and CDR2 is ANQGSEA. V was shortened by 7 bases and J by 5 bases, with 10 bases between the two germline ends. The DNA of the CDR3 is TGCAGCGGGGCAGTGAGAGATACGCAGTATTTT. Translating it yields CSGAVRDTQYF.

This rearrangement joins TRBV6-6 to TRBJ1-6; no firm D call. CDR3 length: 13 amino acids. V lost 0 bases, J lost 12 bases, and 9 bases lay in between. Germline-derived CDR1 and CDR2 are MNHNY and SVGAGI (reference sequence). The CDR3 is CASSYSKQGPLHF. In nucleotides, the CDR3 is TGTGCCAGCAGTTACTCGAAACAAGGACCCCTCCACTTT.

The J gene is TRBJ1-2, the V gene TRBV28; D is ambiguous. The CDR3 has 12 amino acids. The V gene's germline CDR1 is MDHEN and CDR2 SYDVKM. V lost 7 bases and J lost 2, with 8 bases in between. The CDR3 region has the DNA TGTGCCAGCACCGGGTGGAACTATGGCTACACCTTC. It yields the protein CASTGWNYGYTF.

The chain uses TRBV6-5 and TRBJ1-5, with D tentatively TRBD1 (6 bases). The CDR3 loop spans 13 amino acids. In germline, CDR1 is MNHEY, CDR2 SVGAGI. Trimming took 6 bases from V and 4 from J, leaving 10 bases between them. CDR3: CASSRDKNQPQHF. The CDR3 coding sequence is TGTGCCAGCAGCCGGGACAAAAATCAGCCCCAGCATTTT.

The chain combines TRBV18 with TRBJ2-3; TRBD1 aligns across 9 bases. The V gene's germline CDR1 is KGHSH and CDR2 LQKENI. This CDR3 is built from 15 residues. Trimming cost V 6 bases and J 1 base; bases outside gene matches: 5. The CDR3 region is CASSYRGQGTDTQYF. CDR3 DNA sequence: TGTGCCAGCTCCTACAGGGGGCAGGGCACAGATACGCAGTATTTT.

As for this clone: The same CDR3 arises from other DNA sequences in this sample as well. V is TRBV18 and J is TRBJ1-3; D is undetermined. Trimming left V 2 bases short and J 4 bases short, with 9 bases between. The germline gives CDR1 KGHSH, CDR2 LQKENI. The CDR3 is made up of 14 amino acids. The CDR3 nucleotides are TGTGCCAGCTCACCAAGCGCGTCCGGAAACACCATATATTTT. Its protein is CASSPSASGNTIYF.

This clone was found once. The rearrangement links TRBV25-1 to TRBJ1-6; 8 bases line up with TRBD1. Germline lookup yields CDR1 MGHDK and CDR2 SYGVNS. The junction had 8 bases not matched to a gene; V was cut back by 3 bases and J by 7 bases. CDR3 length: 16 residues. DNA for the CDR3: TGTGCCAGCAGTGATCGAGGGACAGGTCCGAATTCACCCCTCCACTTT. It translates to CASSDRGTGPNSPLHF.

This chain joins TRBV2 and TRBJ2-6; 8 nucleotides agree with TRBD1. This CDR3 is 15 amino acids long. CDR1 is SNHLY and CDR2 is FYNNEI in the germline V gene. The junction had 4 bases not matched to a gene; V was cut back by 7 bases and J by 2 bases. CDR3: CASIKDRAGANVLTF. The CDR3 DNA is TGTGCCAGCATTAAGGACAGGGCTGGGGCCAACGTCCTGACTTTC.

The rearrangement uses TRBV18 and TRBJ1-1; D call uncertain. The germline gives CDR1 KGHSH, CDR2 LQKENI. The CDR3 consists of 13 residues. V shed 5 bases and J shed 4 bases, with 11 bases lying between them. CDR3 in amino acids: CASSNRVGTEAFF. In DNA form, the CDR3 reads TGTGCCAGCTCAAATAGGGTCGGCACTGAAGCTTTCTTT.

This clone has just one count. The chain recombines TRBV30 with TRBJ2-5, with 12 nucleotides matching TRBD2. The length of the CDR3 is 15 residues. Germline-derived CDR1 and CDR2 are GTSNPN and SVGIG (reference sequence). The V segment lost 3 bases and the J segment 5 bases; nucleotides outside the gene matches: 7. This CDR3 is CAWSTTSGGRETQYF. The DNA for the CDR3 is TGTGCCTGGAGCACGACTAGCGGGGGACGGGAGACCCAGTACTTC.

The genes are TRBV30 and TRBJ1-2; D possibly corresponds to TRBD1 (5 bases). Trimming shortened V by 5 bases and J by 5 bases, and 15 bases separated the two germline ends. This CDR3 spans 13 amino acids. CDR1 is GTSNPN, CDR2 SVGIG, per germline (reference sequence). This CDR3 reads CAWAPRGTYGYTF. As DNA, the CDR3 is TGTGCCTGGGCCCCCCGGGGGACGTATGGCTACACCTTC.

The genes are TRBV5-6 and TRBJ1-2; the D gene is possibly TRBD1 (6 bases). CDR1 is SGHDT and CDR2 is YYEEEE in the germline V gene. The CDR3 spans 13 residues. V shed 4 bases and J shed 13 bases, with 20 bases lying between them. The DNA for the CDR3 is TGTGCCAGCAGCCTACCAGGGGTATTAGGATCCACCTTC. Amino acids: CASSLPGVLGSTF.

Of note for this clone: An end of the junction does not agree with germline; a read error may underlie this. The chain combines TRBV20-1 with TRBJ2-3, with a weak D call TRBD2 (5 bases). Germline assignment: CDR1 DFQATT and CDR2 SNEGSKA (reference sequence). The length of the CDR3 is 11 residues. The CDR3 region has the DNA TGCAGTGCCAGAGCGGCAGATACGCAGTATTTT. Translating it yields CSARAADTQYF.

The CDR3 DNA is TGTGCCAGCTCACCTCTCTCCGGGACAGGGATGGTGAACACTGAAGCTTTCTTT. Translated, it gives CASSPLSGTGMVNTEAFF. The V and J genes are TRBV18 and TRBJ1-1, with 9 positions matching TRBD1. The CDR3 consists of 18 residues. The germline CDR1 and CDR2 sequences are KGHSH and LQKENI. The junction had 11 bases not matched to a gene; V was cut back by 3 bases and J by 0 bases.

The chain combines TRBV7-9 with TRBJ2-5; 9 nucleotides align to TRBD1. The trim removed 5 bases at V and 6 bases at J, leaving 10 bases unmatched. Germline V gene lookup returns CDR1 SEHNR and CDR2 FQNEAQ (reference sequence). The CDR3 covers 15 residues. CDR3: CASSGTDRGEKTQYF. CDR3 DNA sequence: TGTGCCAGCAGCGGCACGGACAGGGGCGAAAAGACCCAGTACTTC.

The genes are TRBV27 and TRBJ2-3, with unresolved D. The germline CDR1 and CDR2 sequences are MNHEY and SMNVEV (reference sequence). The CDR3 consists of 15 residues. V was clipped by 0 bases and J by 5 bases, with 12 bases between them. This chain's CDR3 is CASSLSPRREDTQYF. DNA of the CDR3: TGTGCCAGCAGTTTATCCCCTCGAAGGGAAGATACGCAGTATTTT.

This clone was seen only a few times. The chain recombines TRBV29-1 with TRBJ1-1; 7 positions agree with TRBD1. V was pared by 6 bases and J by 0 bases, with 10 bases of the junction left unmatched. The germline CDR1 and CDR2 sequences are SQVTM and ANQGSEA. This CDR3 has 15 residues. The CDR3 region has the DNA TGCAGCGTATCCTCCCCGGGACAGATGAACACTGAAGCTTTCTTT. This translates into CSVSSPGQMNTEAFF. The variable domain in full, completed from reference TRBV29-1 and TRBJ1-1, reads SAVISQKPSRDICQRGTSLTIQCQVDSQVTMMFWYRQQPGQSLTLIATANQGSEATYESGFVIDKFPISRPNLTFSTLTVSNMSPEDSSIYLCSVSSPGQMNTEAFFGQGTRLTVV.

Only a few counts were recorded for this clone. V is TRBV6-5 and J is TRBJ2-5; D uncertain. V shed 6 bases and J shed 4 bases, with 18 bases lying between them. The CDR3 totals 15 residues. CDR1 MNHEY and CDR2 SVGAGI come from the germline V gene. CDR3 loop: CASRPGGPERETQYF. Here the CDR3 DNA reads TGTGCCAGCAGGCCCGGTGGACCCGAAAGAGAGACCCAGTACTTC.

This sequence joins TRBV7-6 and TRBJ1-4, with TRBD1 as a possible D gene (6 bases). Germline CDR1 SGHVS, CDR2 FNYEAQ. V lost 5 bases and J 12 bases, leaving 19 bases between the germline ends. The CDR3 length is 14 residues. CDR3: CASSQGGPGRELFF. CDR3 DNA sequence: TGTGCCAGCAGCCAAGGGGGTCCGGGCCGGGAACTGTTTTTT.

V gene TRBV18 combines with J gene TRBJ2-3, with D maybe TRBD2 (6 bases). The germline gives CDR1 KGHSH, CDR2 LQKENI. The CDR3 totals 14 residues. V was trimmed by 3 bases and J by 4 bases, leaving 11 bases between them. In DNA, the CDR3 is TGTGCCAGCTCACCGACGACTAGATCAGATACGCAGTATTTT. It codes for CASSPTTRSDTQYF.